These 17 T cell receptor beta chains originate from one sample sequenced in a study of blood T cell repertoires in COVID-19. The protocol was immunoSEQ multiplex PCR, while the TCRdb copy is restricted to in-frame clones and leaves out a portion. The repertoire holds roughly 120,000 clones, with around nine tenths as singletons. What was sequenced was peripheral blood. The receptors here all came from a woman in her forties or fifties with acute or convalescent COVID-19.

The chain links TRBV30 to TRBJ1-5, with 7 positions matching TRBD1. This CDR3 is built from 18 residues. Germline V gene data show CDR1 as GTSNPN and CDR2 as SVGIG (reference sequence). Germline trimming cut 2 bases from V and 7 bases from J; bases unmatched to any gene: 20. In DNA form, the CDR3 reads TGTGCCTGGAGTACACCGGGGACTTACAGGGGAAGGGACCAGCCCCAGCATTTT. This translates into CAWSTPGTYRGRDQPQHF.

The V and J genes are TRBV19 and TRBJ1-2; 7 nucleotides align to TRBD1. This CDR3 has 14 residues. Germline V gene sequence: CDR1 LNHDA, CDR2 SQIVND (reference sequence). V trimming: 6 bases; J trimming: 1 base; junction bases outside the gene matches: 5. The CDR3 DNA sequence: TGTGCCAGTAGGACAGGGTGGGGTAACTATGGCTACACCTTC. The encoded protein is CASRTGWGNYGYTF.

The chain is built from TRBV2 and TRBJ2-1; tentatively, D is TRBD2 (7 bases). CDR1 and CDR2 from the germline V gene are SNHLY and FYNNEI. Between the trimmed V and J ends, which lost 5 bases and 8 bases, there was a span of 22 bases. The CDR3 runs 16 residues. The CDR3 DNA sequence: TGTGCCAGCAGTACCGAGGGGGACTACCCAGTGGATGAGCAGTTCTTC. This codes for CASSTEGDYPVDEQFF.

The CDR3 loop is CAIRLGQLNTEAFF. The CDR3, as DNA: TGTGCCATCAGGCTCGGACAGCTGAACACTGAAGCTTTCTTT. The chain uses TRBV10-3 and TRBJ1-1, with D possibly being TRBD1 (6 bases). This CDR3 comprises 14 residues. V was clipped by 6 bases and J by 0 bases, with 11 bases between them. Germline CDR1 is ENHRY and CDR2 is SYGVKD.

This clone has just one count. The chain is built from TRBV11-2 and TRBJ1-6, with 7 bases that match TRBD1. From germline, CDR1 is SGHAT and CDR2 FQNNGV. This CDR3 contains 14 residues. V was pared by 4 bases and J by 10 bases, with 7 bases of the junction left unmatched. DNA for the CDR3: TGTGCCAGCAGCTCCGACAGGGCATACTCACCCCTCCACTTT. Translating it yields CASSSDRAYSPLHF.

The CDR3 reads CASSLANPTRGEKLFF. The CDR3 DNA follows: TGTGCCAGCAGCTTAGCGAACCCTACTCGGGGGGAAAAACTGTTTTTT. The V and J genes are TRBV7-8 and TRBJ1-4, with D possibly being TRBD1 (5 bases). Germline-derived CDR1 and CDR2 are SGHVS and FQNEAQ. The CDR3 loop spans 16 amino acids. Trimming left V 0 bases short and J 8 bases short, with 16 bases between. Supplemented by reference TRBV7-8 and TRBJ1-4, the full variable domain reads GAGVSQSPRYKVAKRGQDVALRCDPISGHVSLFWYQQALGQGPEFLTYFQNEAQLDKSGLPSDRFFAERPEGSVSTLKIQRTQQEDSAVYLCASSLANPTRGEKLFFGSGTQLSVL.

The CDR3 DNA reads TGTGCCAGTAGTATTAGGGGGCGCGAGCAGTTCTTC. Its translation is CASSIRGREQFF. V and J are TRBV19 and TRBJ2-1; 7 bases agree with TRBD1. CDR1 is LNHDA and CDR2 is SQIVND in the germline V gene (reference sequence). The V segment lost 3 bases and the J segment 10 bases; nucleotides outside the gene matches: 3. The CDR3 is 12 residues long.

V gene TRBV5-1 combines with J gene TRBJ2-5, with D possibly being TRBD2 (5 bases). The CDR3 has 14 residues. Germline assignment: CDR1 SGHRS and CDR2 YFSETQ. Trimming left V 0 bases short and J 5 bases short, with 11 bases between. The CDR3 spells CASSLAGVAETQYF. Here the CDR3 DNA reads TGCGCCAGCAGCTTGGCCGGGGTAGCGGAGACCCAGTACTTC.

The chain recombines TRBV5-1 with TRBJ1-4; TRBD1 might be the D (5 bases). This CDR3 spans 14 amino acids. The V end lost 5 bases, the J end lost 3 bases, and 11 bases lay between the germline ends. The germline V gene encodes CDR1 SGHRS and CDR2 YFSETQ. The CDR3 loop is CASRAGGSNEKLFF. CDR3 DNA: TGCGCCAGCAGGGCGGGGGGTTCTAATGAAAAACTGTTTTTT.

The rearrangement links TRBV11-3 to TRBJ2-7, with D possibly TRBD2 on 6 matching bases. CDR1 and CDR2 (germline): SGHNT, YENEEA. V was clipped by 1 base and J by 4 bases, with 11 bases between them. The CDR3 runs 14 residues. Here the CDR3 reads CASSLGARGYEQYF. The CDR3 nucleotides read TGTGCCAGCAGCTTAGGAGCCCGGGGGTACGAGCAGTACTTC.

J is TRBJ1-1 and V is TRBV19, with D possibly matching TRBD1 (6 bases). The CDR3 runs 15 residues. Trimming took 4 bases from V and 4 from J, leaving 16 bases between them. Germline V CDR1 and CDR2: LNHDA, SQIVND (reference sequence). The CDR3 sequence is CASSTGREQGTEAFF. The CDR3 nucleotides are TGTGCCAGTAGTACGGGACGGGAACAGGGCACTGAAGCTTTCTTT.

The V and J genes are TRBV14 and TRBJ1-2; TRBD1 is a possible D gene (6 bases). CDR3 length: 15 residues. Germline CDR1 reads SGHDN; CDR2 reads FVKESK. V gave up 4 bases and J gave up 1 base, with 13 bases separating them. In DNA form, the CDR3 reads TGTGCCAGCAGCCGGGGACACCTTTTTAACTATGGCTACACCTTC. Translating it yields CASSRGHLFNYGYTF.

The V and J genes are TRBV6-1 and TRBJ1-5; tentative D call: TRBD1 (6 bases). Trimming stripped 3 bases from V and 2 bases from J, with 17 bases between. The germline CDR1 and CDR2 sequences are MNHNS and SASEGT. The length of the CDR3 is 17 residues. CDR3 DNA: TGTGCCAGCAGTGAGGGAACGGACAGCCAGGGCAATCAGCCCCAGCATTTT. Translating it yields CASSEGTDSQGNQPQHF.

The chain couples TRBV18 to TRBJ1-2; a weak D match, TRBD1 (5 bases). V was pared by 3 bases and J by 6 bases, with 8 bases between. Germline CDR1 KGHSH, CDR2 LQKENI. CDR3 length: 12 residues. CDR3 sequence: CASSPEGNGYTF. CDR3 nucleotide sequence: TGTGCCAGCTCACCGGAGGGGAATGGCTACACCTTC. The full variable domain, in which reference TRBV18 and TRBJ1-2 provide the parts outside the CDR3, is NAGVMQNPRHLVRRRGQEARLRCSPMKGHSHVYWYRQLPEEGLKFMVYLQKENIIDESGMPKERFSAEFPKEGPSILRIQQVVRGDSAAYFCASSPEGNGYTFGSGTRLTVV.

The J gene is TRBJ1-6, the V gene TRBV6-6; 7 nucleotides agree with TRBD1. The CDR3 loop spans 17 amino acids. Trimming at V came to 5 bases and at J to 7 bases, leaving 14 bases not matched to a gene. The germline V gene encodes CDR1 MNHNY and CDR2 SVGAGI (reference sequence). The CDR3, as DNA: TGTGCCAGCAGTCTAACGCACGCCGGGACAGAAAATTCACCCCTCCACTTT. Its protein is CASSLTHAGTENSPLHF.

The table lists this clone with a count of one. The chain has TRBV19 and TRBJ1-5; a possible D gene is TRBD1 (6 bases). Germline values: CDR1 LNHDA, CDR2 SQIVND (reference sequence). The CDR3 runs to 13 residues. Trimming removed 5 bases from V and 4 bases from J, with 9 bases in between. The CDR3 DNA reads as TGTGCCAGTAGTGAAGACAGGAATCAGCCCCAGCATTTT. Protein: CASSEDRNQPQHF.

The gene calls are TRBV7-9 and TRBJ1-2; D unresolved. The CDR3 has 15 residues. The V gene's germline CDR1 is SEHNR and CDR2 FQNEAQ (reference sequence). Trimming cost V 4 bases and J 7 bases, with 19 bases left between them. Written as DNA, the CDR3 is TGTGCCAGCAGCTCCGTGGAGATTGGGTCGGGTGGCTACACCTTC. It translates to CASSSVEIGSGGYTF.